This passage covers 11 T cell receptor beta chains from one sample sequenced in a study of T-cell memory formation after mild COVID-19. TCRdb passed the 5' RACE reads through MiXCR, listing each CDR3 protein once. The sample shows tens of thousands of distinct CDR3 sequences, over 5% of them seen only once. Sequencing was performed on PBMCs or a T cell subset sorted from them (not recorded which). These TCRs come from an adult who had mild COVID-19 (a few samples of this study predate the infection). Cell type and time point are not known.

This clonotype showed up many times. V and J are TRBV7-2 and TRBJ1-1; perhaps TRBD1 as D (6 bases). V was shortened by 1 base and J by 4 bases, with 13 bases between the two germline ends. This CDR3 has 15 amino acids. The germline gives CDR1 SGHTA, CDR2 FQGNSA. Written as DNA, the CDR3 is TGTGCCAGCAGCTTAGTCGTCCAGGGGAGCACTGAAGCTTTCTTT. Protein product: CASSLVVQGSTEAFF. The complete variable domain, with remaining parts taken from reference TRBV7-2 and TRBJ1-1, reads GAGVSQSPSNKVTEKGKDVELRCDPISGHTALYWYRQSLGQGLEFLIYFQGNSAPDKSGLPSDRFSAERTGGSVSTLTIQRTQQEDSAVYLCASSLVVQGSTEAFFGQGTRLTVV.

This clonotype was seen ten or more times. This CDR3 is CASSSQGGTDTQYF. DNA for the CDR3: TGTGCCAGCTCGTCACAGGGTGGCACAGATACGCAGTATTTT. This chain joins TRBV18 and TRBJ2-3; D is possibly TRBD1 (6 bases). The CDR3 covers 14 residues. Germline V gene lookup returns CDR1 KGHSH and CDR2 LQKENI. The V and J ends lost 6 bases and 1 base respectively, with 11 bases between them.

This clonotype was found many times. This sequence joins TRBV20-1 and TRBJ2-7; 12 bases line up with TRBD1. Looked up from germline, CDR1 is DFQATT and CDR2 is SNEGSKA (reference sequence). With 5 bases clipped from V and 7 bases from J, the junction kept 9 bases outside the gene matches. This CDR3 has 14 amino acids. CDR3 sequence reads: CSAPRDRGLGEQYF. Written as DNA, the CDR3 is TGCAGTGCTCCTAGGGACAGGGGGCTGGGGGAGCAGTACTTC.

The chain uses TRBV7-9 and TRBJ2-3; 9 bases align to TRBD2. Trimming at V came to 5 bases and at J to 6 bases, leaving 12 bases not matched to a gene. Germline CDR1 SEHNR, CDR2 FQNEAQ (reference sequence). This CDR3 comprises 16 residues. Here the CDR3 DNA reads TGTGCCAGCAGCCTTCAGACTAGCGGCAGAGGGGATACGCAGTATTTT. Translated, it gives CASSLQTSGRGDTQYF. The whole variable domain, filled in from reference TRBV7-9 and TRBJ2-3, reads DTGVSQNPRHKITKRGQNVTFRCDPISEHNRLYWYRQTLGQGPEFLTYFQNEAQLEKSRLLSDRFSAERPKGSFSTLEIQRTEQGDSAMYLCASSLQTSGRGDTQYFGPGTRLTVL.

This clonotype was detected a few times. A much larger clone is a single base away; this may be a read error. The chain recombines TRBV3-1 with TRBJ1-1; no clear D gene. The germline gives CDR1 LGHDT, CDR2 YNNKEL (reference sequence). The CDR3 contains 12 residues. Trimming cost V 1 base and J 3 bases, with 3 bases left between them. CDR3 loop: CASSQGHTEAFF. The CDR3 nucleotides are TGTGCCAGCAGCCAAGGCCACACTGAAGCTTTCTTT.

V and J are TRBV7-2 and TRBJ1-1; D is uncertain. The germline CDR1 and CDR2 sequences are SGHTA and FQGNSA. V lost 2 bases and J lost 4, with 14 bases in between. The CDR3 sequence is 15 residues long. The CDR3, as DNA: TGTGCCAGCAGCTTAAACCGGGCAGATGTCACTGAAGCTTTCTTT. Translating gives CASSLNRADVTEAFF.

This clonotype appeared many times. The V gene is TRBV18, the J gene TRBJ2-5, with TRBD1 as a possible D gene (6 bases). Germline V gives CDR1 KGHSH, CDR2 LQKENI. V lost 4 bases and J 4 bases, leaving 19 bases between the germline ends. The CDR3 is made up of 16 amino acids. The CDR3 sequence is CASSLSGTRGRETQYF. In DNA form, the CDR3 reads TGTGCCAGCTCACTTTCCGGGACAAGGGGGAGAGAGACCCAGTACTTC.

This clonotype has more than one count but fewer than ten. The chain recombines TRBV3-1 with TRBJ2-7, with 12 bases matching TRBD1. This CDR3 is built from 16 residues. Germline CDR1 LGHDT, CDR2 YNNKEL (reference sequence). Losses at the gene ends were 2 bases for V and 5 bases for J; bases not matched to a gene: 7. The CDR3 DNA is TGTGCCAGCAGCCAACATACCGGGACAGGGGGCGACGAGCAGTACTTC. Protein product: CASSQHTGTGGDEQYF.

This clonotype came up many times. This rearrangement joins TRBV19 to TRBJ2-1; D perhaps matches TRBD2 (6 bases). Trimming pared 11 bases from V and 4 bases from J, leaving 15 bases between. The germline gives CDR1 LNHDA, CDR2 SQIVND (reference sequence). This CDR3 is 13 amino acids long. The CDR3 region is CAAGRAEYNEQFF. The CDR3 DNA sequence: TGTGCCGCGGGACGGGCCGAATACAATGAGCAGTTCTTC. Together with reference TRBV19 and TRBJ2-1, the CDR3 gives the full variable domain: DGGITQSPKYLFRKEGQNVTLSCEQNLNHDAMYWYRQDPGQGLRLIYYSQIVNDFQKGDIAEGYSVSREKKESFPLTVTSAQKNPTAFYLCAAGRAEYNEQFFGPGTRLTVL.

This clonotype was recorded at least ten times. The chain links TRBV5-1 to TRBJ2-2; possible D gene TRBD1, 5 bases. CDR1 is SGHRS and CDR2 is YFSETQ in the germline V gene. This CDR3 is 15 amino acids long. The V gene lost 4 bases and the J gene lost 1 base, with 11 bases spanning the gap. CDR3 sequence (DNA): TGCGCCAGCAGCGGCAGGGCCGGGAACACCGGGGAGCTGTTTTTT. Translation: CASSGRAGNTGELFF.

This clonotype was seen at least ten times. The V call is TRBV6-5, the J call TRBJ1-1, with no clear D. This CDR3 contains 12 residues. Germline V gene data show CDR1 as MNHEY and CDR2 as SVGAGI. Trimming took off 5 bases at V and 12 bases at J, with 16 bases between the two ends. The CDR3 loop reads CASSESLSRSFF. CDR3 coding DNA: TGTGCCAGCAGTGAGTCTTTAAGCAGGTCTTTCTTT.